These 17 T cell receptor beta chains came from one sample sequenced in a study of shared clonotypes between healthy human individuals. Assay used: immunoSEQ multiplex PCR; TCRdb lists only in-frame clones, some missing. This sample carries some 500,000 clones, approximately 95% of them seen once, and the ten largest clones take approximately 0.067%. The source material was naive CD4+ T cells sorted from blood. Subset of the sample: CD45RA+ positively selected. These receptors were taken from a woman in her 30s in good health.

This clone was found once. The chain couples TRBV29-1 to TRBJ1-2, with TRBD1 matching over 8 bases. The CDR3 spans 13 residues. After removal of 7 bases from V and 2 bases from J, the junction contained 6 bases not matched to a gene. In germline, CDR1 is SQVTM, CDR2 ANQGSEA. The CDR3 here is CSAGRDRNYGYTF. The CDR3 region has the DNA TGCAGCGCTGGCCGGGACAGGAACTATGGCTACACCTTC.

The V gene is TRBV9, the J gene TRBJ2-1, with D perhaps TRBD1 (6 bases). The ends were cut back, 0 bases at V and 7 bases at J, with 8 bases in the middle. CDR3 length equals 13 residues. The germline CDR1 and CDR2 sequences are SGDLS and YYNGEE. The CDR3 bases are TGTGCCAGCAGCGTAGGCAGGGGTAATGAGCAGTTCTTC. It translates to CASSVGRGNEQFF.

This clone has only a few counts. The chain links TRBV6-1 to TRBJ2-5; D not certain. Looked up from germline, CDR1 is MNHNS and CDR2 is SASEGT. The length of the CDR3 is 12 residues. V was cut by 3 bases and J by 9 bases, with 11 bases left in between. Here the CDR3 DNA reads TGTGCCAGCAGTGACGGACCGGCGGCCCAGTACTTC. Translated: CASSDGPAAQYF.

The chain couples TRBV30 to TRBJ2-5; D is perhaps TRBD1 (6 bases). The germline V gene encodes CDR1 GTSNPN and CDR2 SVGIG (reference sequence). This CDR3 is built from 11 residues. Trimming removed 5 bases from V and 7 bases from J, with 11 bases in between. CDR3 residues: CAWDRRRTQYF. CDR3 DNA: TGTGCCTGGGACAGGCGGCGGACCCAGTACTTC.

This clone showed up just once. V gene TRBV19 combines with J gene TRBJ1-1; 10 bases map to TRBD1. The germline V gene encodes CDR1 LNHDA and CDR2 SQIVND (reference sequence). V lost 6 bases and J lost 2; bases outside the gene matches: 3. The CDR3 covers 14 residues. CDR3 in DNA: TGTGCCAGTAGCTGGACAGGGGGAAACACTGAAGCTTTCTTT. The encoded protein is CASSWTGGNTEAFF.

CDR3 DNA sequence: TGCGCCAGCAGCTTACCTAGCGGGAGGGCCACAGATACGCAGTATTTT. This encodes CASSLPSGRATDTQYF. V gene TRBV5-1 combines with J gene TRBJ2-3, with TRBD2 matching over 12 bases. Germline V gene data show CDR1 as SGHRS and CDR2 as YFSETQ. CDR3 length equals 16 residues. The J segment lost 2 bases and the V segment lost 2 bases, leaving 3 bases of the junction unmatched.

The chain recombines TRBV5-1 with TRBJ1-5; maybe TRBD1 (5 bases). From germline, CDR1 is SGHRS and CDR2 YFSETQ. The ends were cut back, 2 bases at V and 7 bases at J, with 10 bases in the middle. This CDR3 contains 13 residues. The CDR3 loop is CASSFGGSQPQHF. CDR3 nucleotides: TGCGCCAGCAGCTTCGGGGGTAGCCAGCCCCAGCATTTT.

Points on this clone: Within the sample, other DNA sequences also encode this same CDR3. The V call is TRBV19, the J call TRBJ1-5; the match to TRBD1 covers 7 bases. V was pared by 4 bases and J by 0 bases, with 3 bases of the junction left unmatched. Germline CDR1 LNHDA, CDR2 SQIVND (reference sequence). This CDR3 is 15 amino acids long. CDR3 coding DNA: TGTGCCAGTAGTACGGGACAGTATAGCAATCAGCCCCAGCATTTT. The encoded protein is CASSTGQYSNQPQHF.

V gene TRBV5-4 combines with J gene TRBJ2-5, with D unclear. The V end was cut by 0 bases, the J end by 3 bases, with 12 bases between. This CDR3 comprises 15 residues. Germline CDR1 reads SGHNT; CDR2 reads YYREEE (reference sequence). The CDR3: CASSLGLRSEETQYF. CDR3 nucleotide sequence: TGTGCCAGCAGCTTGGGCTTGCGGTCTGAAGAGACCCAGTACTTC. The full variable domain, its missing parts supplied by reference TRBV5-4 and TRBJ2-5, is ETGVTQSPTHLIKTRGQQVTLRCSSQSGHNTVSWYQQALGQGPQFIFQYYREEENGRGNFPPRFSGLQFPNYSSELNVNALELDDSALYLCASSLGLRSEETQYFGPGTRLLVL.

The chain couples TRBV28 to TRBJ2-5; TRBD1 matches 11 bases. Unmatched junction bases numbered 6, after V lost 3 bases and J lost 6 bases. The CDR3 has 15 amino acids. Germline CDR1 is MDHEN and CDR2 is SYDVKM. In DNA form, the CDR3 reads TGTGCCAGCAGTTTTCGCGGGACAGGGGGAAAGACCCAGTACTTC. Its translation: CASSFRGTGGKTQYF.

The V and J genes are TRBV7-3 and TRBJ2-1; 15 bases agree with TRBD2. Germline V gene lookup returns CDR1 SGHTA and CDR2 FQGTGA. The CDR3 has 15 amino acids. Germline trimming cut 8 bases from V and 7 bases from J; bases unmatched to any gene: 6. As DNA, the CDR3 is TGTGCCAGCGCTACCGGGACTAGCGGGAGGAATGAGCAGTTCTTC. Amino acid sequence: CASATGTSGRNEQFF.

This rearrangement joins TRBV6-1 to TRBJ1-2; D gene ambiguous. In germline, CDR1 is MNHNS, CDR2 SASEGT. The length of the CDR3 is 15 residues. Trimming took 1 base from V and 7 from J, leaving 16 bases between them. CDR3 amino acids: CASSEGFPGMSGYTF. Written as DNA, the CDR3 is TGTGCCAGCAGTGAAGGTTTTCCGGGGATGAGTGGCTACACCTTC.

The genes are TRBV6-5 and TRBJ1-2; TRBD1 might be the D (6 bases). Germline values: CDR1 MNHEY, CDR2 SVGAGI. The V gene lost 6 bases and the J gene lost 7 bases, with 18 bases spanning the gap. The CDR3 has 14 amino acids. The CDR3 region is CASSQTGKGSGYTF. DNA of the CDR3: TGTGCCAGCAGCCAAACAGGGAAGGGTTCTGGCTACACCTTC.

V usage is TRBV9 and J usage is TRBJ2-7; D not resolved. Germline loops: CDR1 SGDLS, CDR2 YYNGEE. This CDR3 comprises 11 residues. V was cut by 3 bases and J by 3 bases, with 4 bases left in between. The CDR3 here is CASSADYEQYF. Written as DNA, the CDR3 is TGTGCCAGCAGCGCAGACTACGAGCAGTACTTC. Full variable domain (missing parts from reference TRBV9 and TRBJ2-7): DSGVTQTPKHLITATGQRVTLRCSPRSGDLSVYWYQQSLDQGLQFLIQYYNGEERAKGNILERFSAQQFPDLHSELNLSSLELGDSALYFCASSADYEQYFGPGTRLTVT.

V usage is TRBV27 and J usage is TRBJ2-3; perhaps TRBD2 as D (6 bases). Looked up from germline, CDR1 is MNHEY and CDR2 is SMNVEV (reference sequence). V was cut by 6 bases and J by 1 base, with 8 bases left in between. The CDR3 runs to 13 residues. This CDR3 reads CASRASGTDTQYF. In nucleotides, the CDR3 is TGTGCCAGCAGGGCTAGCGGCACAGATACGCAGTATTTT.

This clone was seen a single time. The chain employs TRBV19 and TRBJ2-2, with D perhaps matching TRBD2 (5 bases). V dropped 5 bases and J dropped 0 bases, with 13 bases sitting between them. Germline V gives CDR1 LNHDA, CDR2 SQIVND (reference sequence). This CDR3 region has 16 residues. The CDR3 loop reads CASSEGGSANTGELFF. The CDR3 DNA sequence: TGTGCCAGTAGTGAGGGCGGGTCAGCGAACACCGGGGAGCTGTTTTTT.

The V gene is TRBV11-3, the J gene TRBJ2-7; 14 positions match TRBD2. After removal of 4 bases from V and 4 bases from J, the junction contained 6 bases not matched to a gene. There are 16 residues in the CDR3. The germline CDR1 and CDR2 sequences are SGHNT and YENEEA. As DNA, the CDR3 is TGTGCCAGCAGCTCCGGACTAGCGGGAGGATCATACGAGCAGTACTTC. Its translation is CASSSGLAGGSYEQYF.